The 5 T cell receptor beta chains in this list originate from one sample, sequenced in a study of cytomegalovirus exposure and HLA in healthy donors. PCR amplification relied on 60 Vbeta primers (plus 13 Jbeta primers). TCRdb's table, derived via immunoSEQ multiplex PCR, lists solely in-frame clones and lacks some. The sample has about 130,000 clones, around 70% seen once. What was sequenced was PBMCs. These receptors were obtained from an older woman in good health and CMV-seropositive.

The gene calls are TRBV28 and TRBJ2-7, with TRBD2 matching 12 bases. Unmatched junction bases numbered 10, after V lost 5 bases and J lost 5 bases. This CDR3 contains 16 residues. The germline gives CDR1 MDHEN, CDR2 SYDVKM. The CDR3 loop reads CASSPSSGRAYHEQYF. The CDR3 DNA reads TGTGCCAGCAGTCCCTCTAGCGGGAGGGCCTACCACGAGCAGTACTTC.

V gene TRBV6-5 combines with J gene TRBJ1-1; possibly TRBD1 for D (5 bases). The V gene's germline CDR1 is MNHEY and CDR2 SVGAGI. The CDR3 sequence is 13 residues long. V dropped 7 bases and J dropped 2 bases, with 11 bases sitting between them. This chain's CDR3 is CASIPDRNTEAFF. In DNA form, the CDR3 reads TGTGCCAGCATCCCCGACAGAAACACTGAAGCTTTCTTT.

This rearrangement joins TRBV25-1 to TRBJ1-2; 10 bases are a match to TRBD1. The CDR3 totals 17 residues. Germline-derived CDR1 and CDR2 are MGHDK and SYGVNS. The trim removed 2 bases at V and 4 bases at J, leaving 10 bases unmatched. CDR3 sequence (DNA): TGTGCCAGCAGTGAAATCAAGACAGGGGGCTCGGGCTATGGCTACACCTTC. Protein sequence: CASSEIKTGGSGYGYTF.

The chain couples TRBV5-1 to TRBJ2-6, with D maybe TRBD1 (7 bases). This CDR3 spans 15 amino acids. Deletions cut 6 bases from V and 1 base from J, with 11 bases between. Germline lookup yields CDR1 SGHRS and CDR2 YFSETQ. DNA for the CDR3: TGCGCCAGCAAATCAGGGGGGTCTGGGGCCAACGTCCTGACTTTC. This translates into CASKSGGSGANVLTF.

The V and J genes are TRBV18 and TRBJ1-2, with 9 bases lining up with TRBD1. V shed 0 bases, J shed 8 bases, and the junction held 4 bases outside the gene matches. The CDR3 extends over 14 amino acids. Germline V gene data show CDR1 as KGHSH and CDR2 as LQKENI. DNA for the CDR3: TGTGCCAGCTCACCACCGACAGGGGGTTGGGGCTACACCTTC. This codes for CASSPPTGGWGYTF.